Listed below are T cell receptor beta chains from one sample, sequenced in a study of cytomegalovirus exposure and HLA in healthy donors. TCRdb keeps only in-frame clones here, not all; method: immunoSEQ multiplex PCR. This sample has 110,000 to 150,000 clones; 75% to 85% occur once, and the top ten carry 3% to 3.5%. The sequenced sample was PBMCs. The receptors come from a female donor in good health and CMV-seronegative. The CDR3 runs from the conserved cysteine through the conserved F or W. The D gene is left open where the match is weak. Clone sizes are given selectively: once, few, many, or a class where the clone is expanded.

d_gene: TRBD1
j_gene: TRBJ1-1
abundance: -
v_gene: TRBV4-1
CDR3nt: TGCGCCAGCAGCCGACAGGGGATAAACACTGGAGCTTTCTTT
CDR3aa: CASSRQGINTGAFF

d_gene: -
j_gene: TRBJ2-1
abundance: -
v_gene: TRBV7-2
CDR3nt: TGTGCCAGCAGCCTCGGGGGGACAACTAATGAGCAGTTCTTC
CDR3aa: CASSLGGTTNEQFF

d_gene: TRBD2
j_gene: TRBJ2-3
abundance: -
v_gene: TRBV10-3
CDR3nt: TGTGCGCAGGCGGGGGGGCCGACAGATACGCAGTATTTT
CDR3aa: CAQAGGPTDTQYF

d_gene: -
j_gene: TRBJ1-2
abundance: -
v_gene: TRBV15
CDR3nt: TGTGCCACCAGCAAGGGGGAGGGGATGGTCGGCTACACCTTC
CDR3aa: CATSKGEGMVGYTF

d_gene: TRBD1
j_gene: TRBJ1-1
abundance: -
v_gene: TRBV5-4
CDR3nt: TGTGCCAGCAGGTCAGGGGGGCTCCGGAACACTGAAGCTTTCTTT
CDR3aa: CASRSGGLRNTEAFF

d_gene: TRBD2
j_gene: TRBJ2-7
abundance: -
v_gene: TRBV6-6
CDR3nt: TGTGCCAGCAGTTACGGGACTAGCGGGAGCTACGAGCAGTACTTC
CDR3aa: CASSYGTSGSYEQYF

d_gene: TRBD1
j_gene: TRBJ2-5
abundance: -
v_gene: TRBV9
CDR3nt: TGTGCCAGCAGCGCGGACAGGGTTGGGGAGACCCAGTACTTC
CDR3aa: CASSADRVGETQYF

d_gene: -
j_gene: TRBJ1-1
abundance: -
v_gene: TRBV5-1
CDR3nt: TGCGCCAGCAGCCAGGACAGTGGGTACACTGAAGCTTTCTTT
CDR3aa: CASSQDSGYTEAFF

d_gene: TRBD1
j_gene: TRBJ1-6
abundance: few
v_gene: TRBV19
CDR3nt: TGTGCCAGCGCCGGACAGGGTTATGGTTCACCCCTCCACTTT
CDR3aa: CASAGQGYGSPLHF

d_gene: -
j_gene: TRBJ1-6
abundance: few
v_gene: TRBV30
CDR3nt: TGTGCCTGGAGTACGGGACAACTGGGTTCACCCCTCCACTTT
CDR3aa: CAWSTGQLGSPLHF

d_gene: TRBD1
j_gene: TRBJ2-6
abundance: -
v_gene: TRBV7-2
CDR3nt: TGTGCCAGCAGCTTAGATCGGGGACAGGGTTCGTCTGGGGCCAACGTCCTGACTTTC
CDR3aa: CASSLDRGQGSSGANVLTF

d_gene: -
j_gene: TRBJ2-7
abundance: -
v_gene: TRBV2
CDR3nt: TGTGCCAGCAGTGAAGAGGGGACAATCTTCTCCGAGCAGTACTTC
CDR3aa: CASSEEGTIFSEQYF

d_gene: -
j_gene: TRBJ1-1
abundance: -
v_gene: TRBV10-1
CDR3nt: TGCGCCAGCAGTTTTACGGTCAACACTGAAGCTTTCTTT
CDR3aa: CASSFTVNTEAFF

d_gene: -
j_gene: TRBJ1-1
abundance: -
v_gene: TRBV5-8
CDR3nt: TGTGCCAGCAGTTCTCAGGGGAACACTGAAGCTTTCTTT
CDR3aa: CASSSQGNTEAFF

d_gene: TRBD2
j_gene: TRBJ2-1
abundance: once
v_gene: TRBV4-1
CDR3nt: TGCGCCAGCAGCCAAAGGACTAGCGGGAGGGGGGTCAATGAGCAGTTCTTC
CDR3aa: CASSQRTSGRGVNEQFF

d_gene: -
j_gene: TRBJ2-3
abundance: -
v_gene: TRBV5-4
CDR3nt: TGTGCCAGCAGCGAGCGGACTACCACAGATACGCAGTATTTT
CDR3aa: CASSERTTTDTQYF

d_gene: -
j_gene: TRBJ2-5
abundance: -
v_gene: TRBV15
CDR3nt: TGTGCCACCAGCACCTTAGCTCGAGAAGAGACCCAGTACTTC
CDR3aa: CATSTLAREETQYF

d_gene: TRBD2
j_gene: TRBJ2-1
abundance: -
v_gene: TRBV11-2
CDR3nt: TGTGCCAGCAGCCGAACTAGCGGGACATACAATGAGCAGTTCTTC
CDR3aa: CASSRTSGTYNEQFF

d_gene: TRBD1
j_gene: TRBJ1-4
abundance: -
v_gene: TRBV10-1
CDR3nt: TGCGCCAGTTTTGGAACGACAGGGGGACGAGGGGCAACTAATGAAAAACTGTTTTTT
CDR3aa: CASFGTTGGRGATNEKLFF

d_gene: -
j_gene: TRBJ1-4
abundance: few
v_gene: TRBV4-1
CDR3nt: TGCGCCAGCAGCCAGCTAATGGACAGAAATGAAAAACTGTTTTTT
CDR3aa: CASSQLMDRNEKLFF

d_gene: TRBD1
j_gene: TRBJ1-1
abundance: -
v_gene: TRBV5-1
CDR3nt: TGCGCCAGCAGCACCGGACAGGAGGGAGGTGAAGCTTTCTTT
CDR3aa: CASSTGQEGGEAFF

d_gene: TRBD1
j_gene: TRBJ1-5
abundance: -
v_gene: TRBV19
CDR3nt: TGTGCCAGTTTCAGGGGGAGGCAGCCCCAGCATTTT
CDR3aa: CASFRGRQPQHF

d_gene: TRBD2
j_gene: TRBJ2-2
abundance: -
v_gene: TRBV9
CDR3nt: TGTGCCAGCAGCCCTCACTGGACTAGTCACACCGGGGAGCTGTTTTTT
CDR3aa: CASSPHWTSHTGELFF

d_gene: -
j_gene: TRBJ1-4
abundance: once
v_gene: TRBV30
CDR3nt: TGTGCCTGGAGTGTACGGTCGAAACTGTTTTTT
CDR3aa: CAWSVRSKLFF

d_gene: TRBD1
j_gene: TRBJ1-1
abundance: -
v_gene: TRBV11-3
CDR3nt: TGTGCCAGCAGTCAGGGACAGGGGGCGCGAAATACTGAAGCTTTCTTT
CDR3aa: CASSQGQGARNTEAFF

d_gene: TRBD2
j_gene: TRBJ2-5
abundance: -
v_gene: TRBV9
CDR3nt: TGTGCCAGCAGCGAAAGGGGACTAGCTCTCTACAAAGAGACCCAGTACTTC
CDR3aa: CASSERGLALYKETQYF

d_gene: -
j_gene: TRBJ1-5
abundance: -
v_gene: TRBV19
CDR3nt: TGTGCCAGTAGCGAGGGATGGAAAGAGCCCCAGCATTTT
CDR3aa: CASSEGWKEPQHF

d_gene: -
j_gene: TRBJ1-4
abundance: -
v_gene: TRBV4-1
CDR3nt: TGCGCCAGCAGCCAGCCGAGGATTGGGTTTGCAACTAATGAAAAACTGTTTTTT
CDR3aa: CASSQPRIGFATNEKLFF

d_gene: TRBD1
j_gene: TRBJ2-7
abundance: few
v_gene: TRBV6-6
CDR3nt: TGTGCCAGCAGAGCTCACGGACAGGGGGCCGAGCAGTACTTC
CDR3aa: CASRAHGQGAEQYF

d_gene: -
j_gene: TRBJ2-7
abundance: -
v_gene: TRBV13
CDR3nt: TGTGCCAGCAGCTTAGTAGGGGAAACCTACGAGCAGTACTTC
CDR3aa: CASSLVGETYEQYF

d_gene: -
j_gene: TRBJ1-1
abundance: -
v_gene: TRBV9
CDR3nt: TGTGCCAGCAGCGTAGTAATGGCGGACTCCCCCCGGGCTTTCTTT
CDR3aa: CASSVVMADSPRAFF

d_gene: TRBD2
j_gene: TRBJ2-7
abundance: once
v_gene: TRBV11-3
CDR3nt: TGTGCCAGCAGCCGCTCCGGGACTAGCGTATCCTACGAGCAGTACTTC
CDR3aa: CASSRSGTSVSYEQYF

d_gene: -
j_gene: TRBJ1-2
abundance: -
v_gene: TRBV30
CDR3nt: TGTGCCTGGAACCCGAGCCCCCAATATGGCTACACCTTC
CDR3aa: CAWNPSPQYGYTF

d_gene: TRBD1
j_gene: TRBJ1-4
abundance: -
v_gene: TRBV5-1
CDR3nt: TGCGCCAGCAGCTTGCGGACAGGGCCGAATGAAAAACTGTTTTTT
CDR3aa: CASSLRTGPNEKLFF

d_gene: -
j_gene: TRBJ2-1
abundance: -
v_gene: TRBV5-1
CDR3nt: TGCGCCAGCAGCCTCAGCTCCTACAATGAGCAGTTCTTC
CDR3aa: CASSLSSYNEQFF

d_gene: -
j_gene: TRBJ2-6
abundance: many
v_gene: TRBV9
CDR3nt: TGTGCCAGCAGCGCGGGAGTAGGGCCGAATACTGGGGCCAACGTCCTGACTTTC
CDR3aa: CASSAGVGPNTGANVLTF

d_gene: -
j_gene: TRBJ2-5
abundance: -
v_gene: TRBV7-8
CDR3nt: TGTGCCAGCAGCTCGCACACCCGACACTCTCAAGAGACCCAGTACTTC
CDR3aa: CASSSHTRHSQETQYF

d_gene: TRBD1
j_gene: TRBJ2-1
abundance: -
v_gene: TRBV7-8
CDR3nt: TGTGCCAGCAGCATCCGGGACAGGGCCGTAAATGAGCAGTTCTTC
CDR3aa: CASSIRDRAVNEQFF

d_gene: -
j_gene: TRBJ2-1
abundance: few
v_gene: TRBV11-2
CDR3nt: TGTGCCACCAAGACACCCAAGTACAATGAGCAGTTCTTC
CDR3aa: CATKTPKYNEQFF

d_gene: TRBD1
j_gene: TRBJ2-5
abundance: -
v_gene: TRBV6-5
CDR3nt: TGTGCCAGCAGACGATACGGACAGGGTCAAGAGACCCAGTACTTC
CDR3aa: CASRRYGQGQETQYF

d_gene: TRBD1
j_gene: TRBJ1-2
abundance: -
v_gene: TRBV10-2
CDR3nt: TGCGCCAGCAGTGATCAGACAGGGGGCGGAGGCTACACCTTC
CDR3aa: CASSDQTGGGGYTF

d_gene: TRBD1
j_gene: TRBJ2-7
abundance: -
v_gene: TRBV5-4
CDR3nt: TGTGCCAGCAGCTTGGGGCACAGGGGCCGAAACTACGAGCAGTACTTC
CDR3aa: CASSLGHRGRNYEQYF

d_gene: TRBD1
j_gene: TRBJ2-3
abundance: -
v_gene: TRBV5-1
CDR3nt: TGCGCCTCCCGGACAGGAGAAGGTAATACGCAGTATTTT
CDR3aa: CASRTGEGNTQYF

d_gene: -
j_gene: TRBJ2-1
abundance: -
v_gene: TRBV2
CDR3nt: TGTGCCAGCAGCAGAGGGTACAATGAGCAGTTCTTC
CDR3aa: CASSRGYNEQFF

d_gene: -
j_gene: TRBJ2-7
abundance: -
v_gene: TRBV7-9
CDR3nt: TGTGCCAGCAGCCAGGCCTACGAGCAGTACTTC
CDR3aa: CASSQAYEQYF

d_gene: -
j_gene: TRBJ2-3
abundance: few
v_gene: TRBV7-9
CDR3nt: TGTGCCAGCAGCTCCCAGGGCACAGATACGCAGTATTTT
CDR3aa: CASSSQGTDTQYF